These 30 T cell receptor beta chains share one sample of origin, sequenced in a study of PD-L1 blockade in urothelial cancer. Sample time point: pretreatment peripheral blood. Clones were read by immunoSEQ multiplex PCR, and TCRdb kept only the in-frame ones, dropping some. Of approximately 90,000 clones in the sample, nearly 90% were seen once. Source: PBMCs, taken around atezolizumab (anti-PD-L1) treatment. The source is a man between 60 and 75 years old with urothelial cancer.

This chain joins TRBV30 and TRBJ1-4, with D tentatively TRBD1 (5 bases). The CDR3 spans 15 residues. Germline V gives CDR1 GTSNPN, CDR2 SVGIG (reference sequence). V was cut by 2 bases and J by 8 bases, with 18 bases left in between. The chain's CDR3 is CAWSLPRQGLEKLFF. The CDR3 DNA is TGTGCCTGGAGTCTCCCCCGCCAGGGACTGGAAAAACTGTTTTTT.

The chain carries TRBV11-2 and TRBJ2-1; the D gene is possibly TRBD2 (5 bases). The CDR3 length is 16 residues. CDR1 SGHAT and CDR2 FQNNGV come from the germline V gene. The V gene lost 4 bases and the J gene lost 2 bases, with 15 bases spanning the gap. CDR3: CASSSLGSGAYNEQFF. The CDR3 coding sequence is TGTGCCAGCAGCTCCCTGGGGAGCGGAGCCTACAATGAGCAGTTCTTC. Using reference TRBV11-2 and TRBJ2-1 for the parts outside the CDR3, the full variable domain is EAGVAQSPRYKIIEKRQSVAFWCNPISGHATLYWYQQILGQGPKLLIQFQNNGVVDDSQLPKDRFSAERLKGVDSTLKIQPAKLEDSAVYLCASSSLGSGAYNEQFFGPGTRLTVL.

This chain joins TRBV7-2 and TRBJ1-1; TRBD1 agrees at 8 bases. V trimming: 5 bases; J trimming: 6 bases; junction bases outside the gene matches: 5. Germline V gives CDR1 SGHTA, CDR2 FQGNSA. The CDR3 runs 13 residues. The CDR3 reads CASSQQGASEAFF. CDR3 coding DNA: TGTGCCAGCAGCCAGCAGGGGGCCTCTGAAGCTTTCTTT.

This clone was observed at least ten times. V and J are TRBV14 and TRBJ2-3; TRBD1 matches at 7 bases. Germline CDR1 SGHDN, CDR2 FVKESK. The CDR3 consists of 15 residues. V was pared by 4 bases and J by 0 bases, with 4 bases of the junction left unmatched. The CDR3 DNA reads as TGTGCCAGCAGCCCCCGGACAGGCAGCACAGATACGCAGTATTTT. Translated, it gives CASSPRTGSTDTQYF. Combining the CDR3 with reference TRBV14 and TRBJ2-3 gives the whole variable domain EAGVTQFPSHSVIEKGQTVTLRCDPISGHDNLYWYRRVMGKEIKFLLHFVKESKQDESGMPNNRFLAERTGGTYSTLKVQPAELEDSGVYFCASSPRTGSTDTQYFGPGTRLTVL.

This clone has only one observation. The chain carries TRBV19 and TRBJ2-7; 12 bases fit TRBD2. The CDR3 totals 15 residues. V lost 4 bases and J lost 3; bases outside the gene matches: 4. Germline values: CDR1 LNHDA, CDR2 SQIVND (reference sequence). The DNA of the CDR3 is TGTGCCAGTAGTACCCTAGCGGGAGGGGTCTACGAGCAGTACTTC. This gives the protein CASSTLAGGVYEQYF.

The V and J genes are TRBV28 and TRBJ1-4, with a weak D call TRBD1 (6 bases). Trimming removed 6 bases at V and 8 bases at J, with 16 bases between. The V gene's germline CDR1 is MDHEN and CDR2 SYDVKM. The length of the CDR3 is 14 residues. CDR3 loop: CASSHPTGGEKLFF. CDR3 nucleotides: TGTGCCAGCAGCCATCCGACAGGCGGGGAAAAACTGTTTTTT.

This clone was observed a single time. This chain uses TRBV7-9 with TRBJ1-4, with 7 nucleotides matching TRBD1. The V segment lost 3 bases and the J segment 8 bases; nucleotides outside the gene matches: 12. This CDR3 spans 16 amino acids. Germline V gene sequence: CDR1 SEHNR, CDR2 FQNEAQ (reference sequence). The CDR3 region is CASSFSQQGSREKLFF. The CDR3 bases are TGTGCCAGCAGCTTTTCTCAACAGGGGTCGCGGGAAAAACTGTTTTTT.

The chain employs TRBV7-3 and TRBJ1-5; D perhaps matches TRBD1 (6 bases). Germline CDR1 reads SGHTA; CDR2 reads FQGTGA. Trimming pared 1 base from V and 4 bases from J, leaving 14 bases between. The CDR3 totals 16 residues. CDR3: CASSLKRQGWNQPQHF. CDR3 sequence (DNA): TGTGCCAGCAGCTTAAAACGGCAGGGGTGGAATCAGCCCCAGCATTTT.

The CDR3 region has the DNA TGTGCCAGCTCCTCCGGGAACACTGAAGCTTTCTTT. Translating gives CASSSGNTEAFF. The V gene is TRBV6-5, the J gene TRBJ1-1; D remains ambiguous. In germline, CDR1 is MNHEY, CDR2 SVGAGI. This CDR3 is 12 amino acids long. Trimming took off 8 bases at V and 1 base at J, with 8 bases between the two ends.

The CDR3 nucleotides are TGTGCCAGCAGCGAAACAGGGGGCTCCGATCAGCCCCAGCATTTT. Translated: CASSETGGSDQPQHF. The chain joins TRBV21-1 to TRBJ1-5; the table names TRBD1, a call not compared with the DNA. TRBV21-1 is a listed pseudogene. The CDR3 contains 15 residues.

This sequence joins TRBV27 and TRBJ1-3; 8 bases agree with TRBD1. Germline assignment: CDR1 MNHEY and CDR2 SMNVEV (reference sequence). The junction had 0 bases not matched to a gene; V was cut back by 3 bases and J by 2 bases. There are 14 residues in the CDR3. CDR3 residues: CASSLGQAGNTIYF. CDR3 sequence (DNA): TGTGCCAGCAGTTTGGGACAGGCTGGAAACACCATATATTTT.

The chain carries TRBV2 and TRBJ2-1; TRBD2 agrees at 12 bases. The V and J ends lost 7 bases and 10 bases, in that order; junction bases with no gene match: 14. Germline CDR1 SNHLY, CDR2 FYNNEI. This CDR3 has 16 residues. The chain's CDR3 is CASNPRTSGVRGEQFF. CDR3 nucleotide sequence: TGTGCCAGCAACCCAAGGACTAGCGGGGTCCGAGGGGAGCAGTTCTTC.

The chain uses TRBV5-6 and TRBJ1-2; 8 bases agree with TRBD1. The V segment lost 4 bases and the J segment 5 bases; nucleotides outside the gene matches: 4. Germline assignment: CDR1 SGHDT and CDR2 YYEEEE. This CDR3 has 13 residues. CDR3 loop: CASSVGTGYGYTF. The CDR3 DNA follows: TGTGCCAGCAGCGTTGGGACAGGTTATGGCTACACCTTC.

The genes are TRBV5-1 and TRBJ1-2; weak D call: TRBD1 (5 bases). Trimming took 4 bases from V and 0 from J, leaving 10 bases between them. Germline lookup yields CDR1 SGHRS and CDR2 YFSETQ. The CDR3 totals 14 residues. CDR3 DNA sequence: TGCGCCAGCAGCGCAGGGAAAGCTAACTATGGCTACACCTTC. Amino acids: CASSAGKANYGYTF.

This chain uses TRBV2 with TRBJ2-7; D unclear. Germline lookup yields CDR1 SNHLY and CDR2 FYNNEI. CDR3 size: 11 residues. Deletions cut 7 bases from V and 7 bases from J, with 11 bases between. The CDR3 sequence is CASNSVREQYF. CDR3 bases: TGTGCCAGCAATTCCGTGAGGGAGCAGTACTTC.

V usage is TRBV7-8 and J usage is TRBJ2-6; 9 nucleotides agree with TRBD1. The CDR3 extends over 20 amino acids. The ends lost 0 bases at V and 0 bases at J; junction bases unmatched: 9. Germline CDR1 and CDR2: SGHVS and FQNEAQ. The CDR3 DNA is TGTGCCAGCAGCTTAGCGAGAGGACAGGGGATTAGCTCTGGGGCCAACGTCCTGACTTTC. Amino acids: CASSLARGQGISSGANVLTF.

The CDR3 bases are TGCGCCAGCAGCCCGCCAGACAGGAACACTAACTATGGCTACACCTTC. Translated, it gives CASSPPDRNTNYGYTF. The chain links TRBV5-1 to TRBJ1-2, with D tentatively TRBD1 (6 bases). From germline, CDR1 is SGHRS and CDR2 YFSETQ. V was shortened by 4 bases and J by 0 bases, with 16 bases between the two germline ends. This CDR3 is built from 16 residues.

This chain links TRBV10-3 with TRBJ2-5; D may be TRBD2 (6 bases). The V and J ends lost 3 bases and 5 bases respectively, with 13 bases between them. CDR1 is ENHRY, CDR2 SYGVKD, per germline. The CDR3 covers 14 residues. CDR3 loop: CAISDRGIEETQYF. The CDR3 DNA is TGTGCCATCAGTGACCGGGGGATTGAGGAGACCCAGTACTTC.

V usage is TRBV4-2 and J usage is TRBJ2-5, with TRBD1 matching 8 bases. Germline V CDR1 and CDR2: LGHNA, YNFKEQ. The CDR3 has 16 residues. Germline trimming cut 0 bases from V and 1 base from J; bases unmatched to any gene: 4. The CDR3 sequence is CASSQEYRGSQETQYF. The CDR3 coding sequence is TGTGCCAGCAGCCAAGAATACAGGGGGTCCCAAGAGACCCAGTACTTC.

CDR3 bases: TGTGCCAGCAGTTCCCCAATAGCGGGATTTTCAGATACGCAGTATTTT. This codes for CASSSPIAGFSDTQYF. This sequence joins TRBV28 and TRBJ2-3; 8 nucleotides agree with TRBD2. Trimming removed 4 bases from V and 4 bases from J; junction bases left unmatched: 10. Germline V gives CDR1 MDHEN, CDR2 SYDVKM. The CDR3 spans 16 residues.

J is TRBJ1-2 and V is TRBV25-1, with a weak D call TRBD1 (5 bases). CDR3 size: 16 residues. Deletions cut 3 bases from V and 8 bases from J, with 22 bases between. Germline V gene sequence: CDR1 MGHDK, CDR2 SYGVNS. CDR3 nucleotides: TGTGCCAGCAGTGACAGTCAGACAGAGAAAATAGGAGGCTACACCTTC. As protein: CASSDSQTEKIGGYTF.

J is TRBJ2-3 and V is TRBV10-1, with 7 nucleotides matching TRBD2. Germline V CDR1 and CDR2: WNHNN, SYGVQD (reference sequence). The V segment lost 5 bases and the J segment 1 base; nucleotides outside the gene matches: 3. This CDR3 has 14 amino acids. The CDR3 sequence is CASSRTSRTDTQYF. CDR3 in DNA: TGCGCCAGCAGTCGGACTAGTCGCACAGATACGCAGTATTTT.

The chain joins TRBV4-3 to TRBJ2-1, with 12 bases matching TRBD2. CDR1 is LGHNA and CDR2 is YSLEER in the germline V gene. The V and J ends lost 1 base and 9 bases, in that order; junction bases with no gene match: 4. This CDR3 comprises 15 residues. The CDR3 DNA follows: TGCGCCAGCAGCCAAGTGACACTAGCGGGAGGTGAGCAGTTCTTC. It translates to CASSQVTLAGGEQFF.

The J gene is TRBJ2-3, the V gene TRBV5-1, with 9 nucleotides matching TRBD2. This CDR3 is 15 amino acids long. CDR1 SGHRS and CDR2 YFSETQ come from the germline V gene. The junction had 6 bases not matched to a gene; V was cut back by 2 bases and J by 5 bases. The CDR3 region has the DNA TGCGCCAGCAGCTTAGCGGGAGGTTCAGAAGATACGCAGTATTTT. Residues: CASSLAGGSEDTQYF.

The chain carries TRBV6-5 and TRBJ1-5; D not resolved. Trimming cost V 2 bases and J 5 bases, with 7 bases left between them. The germline gives CDR1 MNHEY, CDR2 SVGAGI. The CDR3 extends over 13 amino acids. As DNA, the CDR3 is TGTGCCAGCAGTTACCAGGTGGATCAGCCCCAGCATTTT. This translates into CASSYQVDQPQHF.

This rearrangement joins TRBV20-1 to TRBJ1-1; D unresolved. The germline V gene encodes CDR1 DFQATT and CDR2 SNEGSKA (reference sequence). Trimming cost V 5 bases and J 5 bases, with 9 bases left between them. The CDR3 consists of 11 residues. The CDR3 DNA is TGCAGTGCTGCCCCCGGGACTGAAGCTTTCTTT. It codes for CSAAPGTEAFF.

This chain links TRBV19 with TRBJ1-5, with D uncertain. This CDR3 has 13 amino acids. CDR1 and CDR2 (germline): LNHDA, SQIVND (reference sequence). Trimming removed 9 bases at V and 2 bases at J, with 11 bases between. The CDR3: CASDRSRNQPQHF. DNA of the CDR3: TGTGCCAGCGACCGGAGCCGCAATCAGCCCCAGCATTTT.

V usage is TRBV7-2 and J usage is TRBJ2-3; D not certain. V was clipped by 4 bases and J by 3 bases, with 17 bases between them. The CDR3 runs 16 residues. Germline CDR1 SGHTA, CDR2 FQGNSA. The CDR3 spells CASSSRGHVRTDTQYF. The CDR3 bases are TGTGCCAGCAGCTCCCGAGGTCACGTTCGGACAGATACGCAGTATTTT.

The genes are TRBV4-3 and TRBJ2-2, with 7 bases matching TRBD1. V gave up 2 bases and J gave up 3 bases; unmatched junction bases: 9. The CDR3 length is 17 residues. Germline CDR1 LGHNA, CDR2 YSLEER. CDR3: CASSQLPGTADTGELFF. The CDR3 region has the DNA TGCGCCAGCAGCCAACTACCCGGGACAGCGGACACCGGGGAGCTGTTTTTT.

CDR3 in amino acids: CASRTTGLGAFF. CDR3 in DNA: TGTGCCAGCAGGACGACGGGACTCGGAGCTTTCTTT. This chain connects TRBV6-5 to TRBJ1-1; D may be TRBD1 (5 bases). Germline lookup yields CDR1 MNHEY and CDR2 SVGAGI. Between the trimmed V and J ends, which lost 6 bases and 10 bases, there was a span of 15 bases. This CDR3 spans 12 amino acids.